This TCR beta chain appears in the sequencing data of a study of response to subunit inactivated influenza vaccine. The germline V and J ends were trimmed by 6 bases and 2 bases, with 26 bases remaining between them. Germline V gives CDR1 MNHNS, CDR2 SASEGT. There are 18 residues in the CDR3. TCRdb passed the RT-PCR reads through MiXCR, listing each CDR3 protein once. The sample contains about 650,000 distinct CDR3 sequences, 12% to 15% of which appear only once. Concerning this clonotype itself: Antigen: not known.

General study results and limits: T cells newly recruited by each seasonal influenza vaccination are few, the authors suggested.

The sample consisted of PBMCs from blood, taken 14 days before vaccination. The rearrangement links TRBV6-1 to TRBJ2-7; D not resolved. This receptor was obtained from a man aged 45-60 years who received an inactivated influenza vaccine. The CDR3 is CASSKTLMTLRTTYEQYF. As DNA, the CDR3 is TGTGCCAGCAGCAAAACCCTAATGACCCTACGGACGACCTACGAGCAGTACTTC.